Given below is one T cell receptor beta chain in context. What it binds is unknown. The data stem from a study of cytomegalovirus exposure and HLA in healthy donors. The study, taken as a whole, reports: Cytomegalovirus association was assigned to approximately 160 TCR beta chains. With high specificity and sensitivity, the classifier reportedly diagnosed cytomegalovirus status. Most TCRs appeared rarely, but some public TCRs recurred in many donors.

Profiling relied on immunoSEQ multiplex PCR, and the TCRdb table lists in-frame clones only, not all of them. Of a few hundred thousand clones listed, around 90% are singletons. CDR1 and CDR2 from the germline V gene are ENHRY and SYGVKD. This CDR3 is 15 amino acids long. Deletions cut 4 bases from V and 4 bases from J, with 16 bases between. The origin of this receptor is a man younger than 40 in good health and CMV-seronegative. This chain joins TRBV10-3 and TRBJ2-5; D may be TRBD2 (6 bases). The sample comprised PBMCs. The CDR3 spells CAISGALGGRETQYF. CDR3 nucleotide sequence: TGTGCCATCAGTGGGGCCCTCGGGGGTAGAGAGACCCAGTACTTC.